These 31 T cell receptor beta chains came from one sample sequenced in a study of T-cell memory formation after mild COVID-19. MiXCR, applied by TCRdb to the 5' RACE reads, yields one record per CDR3 protein. The sample yields 400,000 or so distinct CDR3 sequences, 20% seen once. What was sequenced was PBMCs or a T cell subset sorted from them (not recorded which). All receptors derive from an adult woman who had mild COVID-19 (a few samples of this study predate the infection). Cell type and time point are not known.

CDR3 residues: CASRTSGLADNEQFF. The CDR3 region has the DNA TGTGCCAGCAGAACGTCGGGACTAGCGGACAATGAGCAGTTCTTC. The J gene is TRBJ2-1, the V gene TRBV6-6, with TRBD2 matching 11 bases. The CDR3 contains 15 residues. Trimming cost V 6 bases and J 5 bases; bases outside gene matches: 6. CDR1 is MNHNY, CDR2 SVGAGI, per germline (reference sequence).

The V call is TRBV5-1, the J call TRBJ2-5, with D tentatively TRBD1 or TRBD2 (6 bases each). The CDR3 contains 15 residues. Germline lookup yields CDR1 SGHRS and CDR2 YFSETQ. The V and J ends lost 4 bases and 4 bases respectively, with 17 bases between them. The CDR3 coding sequence is TGCGCCAGCAGCCCACAGGGAGGAAGCGGAGAGACCCAGTACTTC. The encoded protein is CASSPQGGSGETQYF.

The table lists this clonotype with a few counts. The rearrangement links TRBV6-1 to TRBJ2-3; 7 bases match TRBD2. The CDR3 runs 16 residues. Germline V gene lookup returns CDR1 MNHNS and CDR2 SASEGT. V lost 6 bases, J lost 2 bases, and 11 bases stayed unmatched. The CDR3 DNA is TGTGCCAGCAGACGAGCGGGAACTCTTTCCACAGATACGCAGTATTTT. Protein: CASRRAGTLSTDTQYF.

The chain employs TRBV7-6 and TRBJ2-1; D may be TRBD1 or TRBD2 (6 bases each). This CDR3 spans 14 amino acids. Trimming shortened V by 1 base and J by 8 bases, and 12 bases separated the two germline ends. Germline CDR1 SGHVS, CDR2 FNYEAQ. The CDR3 protein is CASSLEGGQDEQFF. In DNA, the CDR3 is TGTGCCAGCAGCTTAGAGGGGGGCCAGGATGAGCAGTTCTTC.

This chain joins TRBV4-1 and TRBJ2-2; the match to TRBD2 covers 7 bases. Germline-derived CDR1 and CDR2 are MGHRA and YSYEKL. The CDR3 loop spans 17 amino acids. Trimming cost V 0 bases and J 3 bases; bases outside gene matches: 7. CDR3 region: CASSQEGTTVYTGELFF. Written as DNA, the CDR3 is TGCGCCAGCAGCCAAGAGGGGACTACCGTTTACACCGGGGAGCTGTTTTTT.

This clonotype was picked up a small number of times. This chain connects TRBV23-1 to TRBJ2-2; no definite D call. TRBV23-1 is filed as an ORF, its function uncertain. The CDR3 consists of 16 residues. The V end lost 2 bases, the J end lost 5 bases, and 15 bases lay between the germline ends. The chain's CDR3 is CASSQGQPKGTGELFF. CDR3 nucleotides: TGCGCCAGCAGTCAAGGGCAGCCTAAAGGGACCGGGGAGCTGTTTTTT.

This sequence joins TRBV5-5 and TRBJ2-5, with 10 positions matching TRBD1. CDR1 SGHKS and CDR2 YYEKEE come from the germline V gene (reference sequence). V lost 5 bases and J lost 4; bases outside the gene matches: 2. The CDR3 is made up of 13 amino acids. The DNA of the CDR3 is TGTGCCAGCAGGCGGGACAGGGGAGAGACCCAGTACTTC. It specifies CASRRDRGETQYF.

The J gene is TRBJ2-1, the V gene TRBV20-1; 11 bases match TRBD2. The CDR3 contains 15 residues. Germline trimming cut 5 bases from V and 4 bases from J; bases unmatched to any gene: 7. The V gene's germline CDR1 is DFQATT and CDR2 SNEGSKA (reference sequence). CDR3 nucleotides: TGCAGTGCTTATTCCTTAGCGGGAGGGTACAATGAGCAGTTCTTC. It encodes CSAYSLAGGYNEQFF.

The gene calls are TRBV7-9 and TRBJ2-5; unclear D gene. Trimming left V 4 bases short and J 2 bases short, with 11 bases between. The CDR3 has 14 amino acids. Per germline, CDR1 SEHNR and CDR2 FQNEAQ (reference sequence). The CDR3 here is CASSYWAVQETQYF. CDR3 nucleotides: TGTGCCAGCAGCTATTGGGCCGTGCAAGAGACCCAGTACTTC.

The genes are TRBV20-1 and TRBJ1-5, with D perhaps matching TRBD1 (5 bases). CDR1 is DFQATT, CDR2 SNEGSKA, per germline (reference sequence). V dropped 5 bases and J dropped 7 bases, with 15 bases sitting between them. The CDR3 runs to 13 residues. DNA of the CDR3: TGCAGTGCTCAGGCAGGGCTACAACAGCCCCAGCATTTT. The encoded protein is CSAQAGLQQPQHF.

The J gene is TRBJ2-7, the V gene TRBV20-1; D is unclear. Germline V gives CDR1 DFQATT, CDR2 SNEGSKA (reference sequence). V was pared by 0 bases and J by 0 bases, with 18 bases between. The CDR3 has 17 residues. The CDR3 nucleotides are TGCAGTGCTAGAGATCCTGGGTCCCTCCGGAGCTCCTACGAGCAGTACTTC. Encoded protein: CSARDPGSLRSSYEQYF.

The CDR3, as DNA: TGTGCCACCAGTGATCCGATCGACCAAGAGACCCAGTACTTC. Residues: CATSDPIDQETQYF. The gene calls are TRBV24-1 and TRBJ2-5; D not resolved. With 3 bases removed from V and 0 bases from J, the gap between germline ends came to 7 bases. The CDR3 has 14 amino acids. Germline CDR1 KGHDR, CDR2 SFDVKD.

The rearrangement joins TRBV19 to TRBJ2-7; no reliable D call. Trimming removed 3 bases from V and 2 bases from J, with 8 bases in between. The germline V gene encodes CDR1 LNHDA and CDR2 SQIVND (reference sequence). CDR3 length: 13 amino acids. CDR3 coding DNA: TGTGCCAGTAGTATGACCCAGGCCTACGAGCAGTACTTC. This translates into CASSMTQAYEQYF.

The chain couples TRBV7-7 to TRBJ2-3; 10 bases line up with TRBD2. Germline lookup yields CDR1 SSHAT and CDR2 FNYEAQ (reference sequence). The V segment lost 0 bases and the J segment 5 bases; nucleotides outside the gene matches: 8. This CDR3 is built from 17 residues. As DNA, the CDR3 is TGTGCCAGCAGCTTAGCGGTATCTAGCGGGAGTGTAGATACGCAGTATTTT. Translated: CASSLAVSSGSVDTQYF.

This clonotype was seen only a few times. The J gene is TRBJ2-2, the V gene TRBV20-1, with 7 bases matching TRBD1. There are 15 residues in the CDR3. Germline V gives CDR1 DFQATT, CDR2 SNEGSKA (reference sequence). The V and J ends lost 1 base and 3 bases, in that order; junction bases with no gene match: 5. CDR3 in amino acids: CSARVGTADTGELFF. In DNA, the CDR3 is TGCAGTGCTAGAGTTGGGACAGCAGACACCGGGGAGCTGTTTTTT.

This clonotype has only a few counts. In nucleotides, the CDR3 is TGCAGTGCTACCCGGGGGGCCCGCACAGATACGCAGTATTTT. The encoded protein is CSATRGARTDTQYF. The chain joins TRBV20-1 to TRBJ2-3; TRBD2 might be the D (7 bases). The CDR3 has 14 amino acids. The V gene's germline CDR1 is DFQATT and CDR2 SNEGSKA (reference sequence). Deletions cut 4 bases from V and 1 base from J, with 12 bases between.

The V call is TRBV6-6, the J call TRBJ2-3, with 8 bases identical to TRBD1. Germline assignment: CDR1 MNHNY and CDR2 SVGAGI (reference sequence). The CDR3 has 14 residues. The V and J ends lost 4 bases and 6 bases, in that order; junction bases with no gene match: 6. The CDR3 sequence: CASSWSQGADTQYF. The CDR3 DNA is TGTGCCAGCAGTTGGAGCCAGGGGGCGGATACGCAGTATTTT.

J is TRBJ1-1 and V is TRBV15, with no clear D. This CDR3 contains 18 residues. CDR1 and CDR2 (germline): LNHNV, YYDKDF (reference sequence). Between the trimmed V and J ends, which lost 5 bases and 1 base, there was a span of 23 bases. CDR3 region: CATSRPLRSLSGNTEAFF. For the CDR3, the DNA is TGTGCCACCAGCCGACCACTTCGCTCCCTCTCGGGGAACACTGAAGCTTTCTTT.

The V gene is TRBV20-1, the J gene TRBJ2-5; 7 nucleotides align to TRBD1. The CDR3 has 11 amino acids. Germline CDR1 DFQATT, CDR2 SNEGSKA (reference sequence). V trimming: 6 bases; J trimming: 5 bases; junction bases outside the gene matches: 3. In DNA form, the CDR3 reads TGCAGTGCACCCAGGGGGGAGACCCAGTACTTC. It encodes CSAPRGETQYF.

The CDR3 bases are TGTGCCAGTACCTCCTCGCACAGGGGGGGGAGAAACACTGAAGCTTTCTTT. As protein: CASTSSHRGGRNTEAFF. The chain joins TRBV19 to TRBJ1-1; 8 bases match TRBD1. The V and J ends lost 7 bases and 2 bases, in that order; junction bases with no gene match: 15. Germline CDR1 reads LNHDA; CDR2 reads SQIVND (reference sequence). This CDR3 has 17 amino acids.

The chain links TRBV7-9 to TRBJ2-1; TRBD2 might be the D (6 bases). V dropped 1 base and J dropped 8 bases, with 15 bases sitting between them. The CDR3 spans 15 residues. Germline CDR1 SEHNR, CDR2 FQNEAQ (reference sequence). CDR3 residues: CASSLELARTDEQFF. DNA for the CDR3: TGTGCCAGCAGCTTAGAACTAGCCCGGACGGATGAGCAGTTCTTC.

Only a few counts were recorded for this clonotype. The CDR3 protein is CASGSSGYGYTF. In nucleotides, the CDR3 is TGTGCCAGCGGAAGTTCAGGATATGGCTACACCTTC. This chain connects TRBV12-3 or TRBV12-4 to TRBJ1-2; D ambiguous. CDR3 length: 12 amino acids. V shed 8 bases and J shed 5 bases, with 12 bases lying between them.

This chain joins TRBV6-1 and TRBJ2-6, with unresolved D. CDR1 and CDR2 from the germline V gene are MNHNS and SASEGT. V was shortened by 6 bases and J by 4 bases, with 4 bases between the two germline ends. There are 12 residues in the CDR3. The CDR3 DNA is TGTGCCAGCAGGGTCGGGGCCAACGTCCTGACTTTC. It codes for CASRVGANVLTF.

The rearrangement joins TRBV7-9 to TRBJ2-3; 11 bases align to TRBD2. The CDR3 runs to 15 residues. V gave up 5 bases and J gave up 4 bases; unmatched junction bases: 5. CDR1 is SEHNR and CDR2 is FQNEAQ in the germline V gene (reference sequence). The CDR3 reads CASSALAGGADTQYF. CDR3 bases: TGTGCCAGCAGCGCTCTAGCGGGAGGTGCAGATACGCAGTATTTT. Together with reference TRBV7-9 and TRBJ2-3, the CDR3 gives the full variable domain: DTGVSQNPRHKITKRGQNVTFRCDPISEHNRLYWYRQTLGQGPEFLTYFQNEAQLEKSRLLSDRFSAERPKGSFSTLEIQRTEQGDSAMYLCASSALAGGADTQYFGPGTRLTVL.

This sequence joins TRBV27 and TRBJ2-7; 7 nucleotides line up with TRBD1. The trim removed 7 bases at V and 3 bases at J, leaving 6 bases unmatched. The CDR3 is 13 amino acids. Germline CDR1 and CDR2: MNHEY and SMNVEV (reference sequence). The DNA for the CDR3 is TGTGCCAGCATATTAGGACAGGACTACGAGCAGTACTTC. This codes for CASILGQDYEQYF.

This sequence joins TRBV20-1 and TRBJ2-7, with 8 bases identical to TRBD2. This CDR3 is 12 amino acids long. In germline, CDR1 is DFQATT, CDR2 SNEGSKA (reference sequence). The CDR3 loop is CSVAGSSYEQYF. CDR3 DNA: TGCAGCGTAGCGGGAAGCTCCTACGAGCAGTACTTC.

This clonotype has only a few counts. J is TRBJ1-5 and V is TRBV20-1, with 8 bases matching TRBD1. The CDR3 is 17 amino acids. The germline gives CDR1 DFQATT, CDR2 SNEGSKA (reference sequence). V dropped 3 bases and J dropped 4; count of bases not matched to a gene: 14. The CDR3 region is CSARADYRGVKNQPQHF. DNA for the CDR3: TGCAGTGCTAGGGCCGATTACAGGGGGGTTAAGAATCAGCCCCAGCATTTT.

This clonotype occurred a few times. The chain joins TRBV7-9 to TRBJ2-1; TRBD1 matches at 12 bases. This CDR3 is 16 amino acids long. Trimming removed 3 bases from V and 6 bases from J; junction bases left unmatched: 6. The V gene's germline CDR1 is SEHNR and CDR2 FQNEAQ (reference sequence). The CDR3 spells CASSFLSGQGANEQFF. In DNA, the CDR3 is TGTGCCAGCAGCTTCCTTTCGGGACAGGGGGCCAATGAGCAGTTCTTC. The complete variable domain, with remaining parts taken from reference TRBV7-9 and TRBJ2-1, reads DTGVSQNPRHKITKRGQNVTFRCDPISEHNRLYWYRQTLGQGPEFLTYFQNEAQLEKSRLLSDRFSAERPKGSFSTLEIQRTEQGDSAMYLCASSFLSGQGANEQFFGPGTRLTVL.

This clonotype was picked up a small number of times. This chain links TRBV27 with TRBJ2-1; 12 positions agree with TRBD2. Germline V gene sequence: CDR1 MNHEY, CDR2 SMNVEV (reference sequence). With V trimmed by 10 bases and J by 0 bases, 19 bases remained unmatched. CDR3 length: 20 residues. The CDR3 is CATRLGFRLAGGNSYNEQFF. The DNA for the CDR3 is TGTGCCACCCGACTCGGCTTTAGGCTAGCGGGAGGGAACTCCTACAATGAGCAGTTCTTC.

J is TRBJ2-3 and V is TRBV6-6, with TRBD2 matching 11 bases. Germline assignment: CDR1 MNHNY and CDR2 SVGAGI (reference sequence). The V and J ends lost 2 bases and 5 bases, in that order; junction bases with no gene match: 9. The CDR3 contains 17 residues. CDR3 coding DNA: TGTGCCAGCAGTTACGACCCGGGACTAGCGGCCTTAGATACGCAGTATTTT. It specifies CASSYDPGLAALDTQYF.

This clonotype was observed at least ten times. This sequence joins TRBV5-1 and TRBJ2-7; D might be TRBD1 (6 bases). Trimming cost V 4 bases and J 1 base, with 15 bases left between them. The germline V gene encodes CDR1 SGHRS and CDR2 YFSETQ. The CDR3 sequence is 15 residues long. CDR3: CASSLGQRLSYEQYF. The CDR3, as DNA: TGCGCCAGCAGCCTAGGACAGAGACTTTCCTACGAGCAGTACTTC.